This T cell receptor (beta chain) stems from a study of OX40 agonist ivuxolimab in advanced cancers. The protocol was immunoSEQ multiplex PCR, while the TCRdb copy is restricted to in-frame clones and leaves out a portion. Seen here are tens of thousands of clones, about 81% observed once, and the top ten hold 7.3%. CDR1 is SQVTM, CDR2 ANQGSEA, per germline. Trimming shortened V by 5 bases and J by 6 bases, and 11 bases separated the two germline ends. CDR3 length equals 12 residues. Patients were ruled out by autoimmune disease history or systemic immunosuppression. Sequenced here: CD4+ or CD8+ T cells sorted from blood, sampled in a trial of the OX40 agonist ivuxolimab. This receptor was taken from an adult with an advanced solid tumor such as melanoma, head and neck, liver or kidney cancer. The chain recombines TRBV29-1 with TRBJ2-1; the D gene is possibly TRBD2 (5 bases). This chain's CDR3 is CSVWGVLNEQFF. Here the CDR3 DNA reads TGCAGCGTTTGGGGAGTTCTCAATGAGCAGTTCTTC.